This passage covers 24 T cell receptor beta chains from one sample sequenced in a study of T cells in women clearing cervical HPV infection. TCRdb's copy holds only in-frame clones and misses some; the assay was immunoSEQ multiplex PCR. This table lists about 34,000 clones. The sample comprised blood buffy coat. The receptors derive from a woman between 18 and 70 years old with a cervical HPV16 infection that either progressed to CIN3+ or cleared (not recorded which).

Regarding this clone: The read ends 3 residues before the CDR3 terminus; that terminus is restored from the germline J gene. The chain joins TRBV7-2 to TRBJ2-7; D ambiguous. Germline V gene lookup returns CDR1 SGHTA and CDR2 FQGNSA. Between the trimmed V and J ends, which lost 5 bases and 2 bases, there was a span of 13 bases. The CDR3 spans 14 residues. CDR3 sequence: CASSVTTDTYEQYF. CDR3 DNA, as far as it was read: TGTGCCAGCAGCGTAACGACTGATACCTACGAG. Full variable domain (rest looked up from reference TRBV7-2 and TRBJ2-7): GAGVSQSPSNKVTEKGKDVELRCDPISGHTALYWYRQSLGQGLEFLIYFQGNSAPDKSGLPSDRFSAERTGGSVSTLTIQRTQQEDSAVYLCASSVTTDTYEQYFGPGTRLTVT.

About this clone itself: The CDR3 end is not reached by the read, which stops 3 residues before it; the germline J gene fills it in. The V gene is TRBV20-1, the J gene TRBJ2-5; 10 positions agree with TRBD2. Germline V CDR1 and CDR2: DFQATT, SNEGSKA (reference sequence). V shed 3 bases, J shed 5 bases, and the junction held 3 bases outside the gene matches. The CDR3 loop spans 13 amino acids. The sequenced CDR3 bases are TGCAGTGCTAGTACGACTAGCGGGGAGACC. Protein: CSASTTSGET. The whole CDR3 is CSASTTSGETQYF.

As for this clone: With the read ending 3 residues before the CDR3 end, the germline J gene is used to fill in that end. J is TRBJ2-3 and V is TRBV2; D perhaps matches TRBD1 (6 bases). Germline V lookup: CDR1 SNHLY, CDR2 FYNNEI. The CDR3 spans 17 residues. The CDR3 reads CASSEPRGHKIGQPQYF. The part of the CDR3 DNA that was read is TGTGCCAGCAGTGAACCTCGGGGACACAAGATAGGTCAGCCG.

Of note for this clone: The read finishes 3 residues shy of the CDR3 end, and the germline J gene is used to complete it. The V call is TRBV19, the J call TRBJ2-2, with a weak D call TRBD1 (5 bases). This CDR3 is 15 amino acids long. In germline, CDR1 is LNHDA, CDR2 SQIVND (reference sequence). CDR3 region: CASSGQGSVGSPLFF. The part of the CDR3 DNA that was read is TGTGCCAGTAGTGGGCAGGGAAGCGTAGGCTCACCG.

As concerns this clone: The CDR3 end lies 3 residues beyond the end of the read and is filled in from the germline J gene. V is TRBV20-1 and J is TRBJ2-7; D is uncertain. The CDR3 loop spans 12 amino acids. Germline values: CDR1 DFQATT, CDR2 SNEGSKA (reference sequence). V lost 4 bases to trimming and J lost 0 bases, with 7 bases between them. This CDR3 reads CSAIRRSYEQYF. Incomplete CDR3 DNA: TGCAGTGCTATCCGTCGCTCCTACGAG.

About this clone itself: The read stops 3 residues short of the end of the CDR3; the missing end is completed from the germline J gene. This chain joins TRBV7-2 and TRBJ1-2; D not certain. This CDR3 is 13 amino acids long. Trimming left V 0 bases short and J 2 bases short, with 4 bases between. Germline assignment: CDR1 SGHTA and CDR2 FQGNSA. The part of the CDR3 DNA that was read is TGTGCCAGCAGCTTAGCTTCAAACTATGGC. Protein sequence: CASSLASNYG. Given in full, the CDR3 is CASSLASNYGYTF.

Remarks on this clone: The missing CDR3 end, 3 residues past where the read stops, is filled in from the germline J gene. The rearrangement uses TRBV27 and TRBJ2-7, with D possibly matching TRBD1 (6 bases). The CDR3 is 13 amino acids. V dropped 3 bases and J dropped 3 bases, with 9 bases sitting between them. The germline gives CDR1 MNHEY, CDR2 SMNVEV (reference sequence). The covered CDR3 bases are TGTGCCAGCAGTTTGAGGGACAACTACGAG. It specifies CASSLRDNYE. In full, the CDR3 is CASSLRDNYEQYF.

The CDR3 sequence: CATRTRSETQYF. CDR3 bases read: TGTGCCACCCGAACGCGTTCGGAGACC. The chain is built from TRBV19 and TRBJ2-5; D gene unclear. The CDR3 goes on 3 residues after the read ends, and that part is filled in from the germline J gene. The V gene's germline CDR1 is LNHDA and CDR2 SQIVND (reference sequence). This CDR3 is built from 12 residues. With 10 bases removed from V and 5 bases from J, the gap between germline ends came to 14 bases.

Concerning this clone: The read halts 3 residues ahead of the CDR3 end, with the missing end drawn from the germline J gene. This rearrangement joins TRBV18 to TRBJ1-2; no clear D gene. This CDR3 is 16 amino acids long. CDR1 is KGHSH and CDR2 is LQKENI in the germline V gene. The covered CDR3 bases are TGTGCCAGCTCACCAGGTCAGGCTGCCAGCTCCTACGAC. Translation gives CASSPGQAASSYD. The full CDR3 sequence reads CASSPGQAASSYDYTF.

Concerning this clone itself: The read stops 3 residues short of the end of the CDR3; the missing end is completed from the germline J gene. The chain combines TRBV7-2 with TRBJ2-1; possibly TRBD2 for D (6 bases). Per germline, CDR1 SGHTA and CDR2 FQGNSA. V lost 4 bases and J 5 bases, leaving 9 bases between the germline ends. The CDR3 covers 13 residues. Incomplete CDR3 DNA: TGTGCCAGCAGCTACGGGACTCACAATGAG. This encodes CASSYGTHNE. The whole CDR3 reads CASSYGTHNEQFF.

Worth noting for this clone: The CDR3 end lies 3 residues beyond the end of the read and is filled in from the germline J gene. V and J are TRBV5-1 and TRBJ2-6; D is ambiguous. The CDR3 spans 15 residues. The V end was cut by 4 bases, the J end by 0 bases, with 8 bases between. In germline, CDR1 is SGHRS, CDR2 YFSETQ. Incomplete CDR3 DNA: TGCGCCAGCAGCGTTGGCAGCTCTGGGGCCAACGTC. Protein sequence: CASSVGSSGANV. The full CDR3 protein is CASSVGSSGANVLTF.

Comments on this clone: The CDR3 is cut off 3 residues early in the read; its end comes from the germline J gene. V and J are TRBV2 and TRBJ2-2, with D hard to call. CDR1 and CDR2 from the germline V gene are SNHLY and FYNNEI. The CDR3 is made up of 13 amino acids. The sequenced part of the CDR3 DNA is TGTGCCAGCAGTAACCAGAATAATTCACCG. Translated: CASSNQNNSP. The whole CDR3 reads CASSNQNNSPLFF.

Concerning this clone: The CDR3 end is not reached by the read, which stops 3 residues before it; the germline J gene fills it in. The genes are TRBV5-6 and TRBJ1-4; 9 bases line up with TRBD1. Germline V gene sequence: CDR1 SGHDT, CDR2 YYEEEE. The CDR3 has 15 amino acids. The DNA read from the CDR3 is TGTGCCAGCAGCTTGCGGGACAGGGTCTTTTCACCA. It translates to CASSLRDRVFSP. The whole CDR3 protein reads CASSLRDRVFSPLFF.

A word on this clone: From the germline J gene comes the end of the CDR3, since the read stops 3 residues before it. V and J are TRBV12-3 or TRBV12-4 and TRBJ2-1; 8 bases line up with TRBD1. Losses at the gene ends were 6 bases for V and 6 bases for J; bases not matched to a gene: 10. The CDR3 is 15 residues long. CDR3 region: CASRTILQGGNEQFF. Incomplete CDR3 DNA: TGTGCCAGCAGGACAATTCTACAGGGGGGCAATGAG.

For this clone: The read terminates 3 residues before the CDR3 end, so the remaining end is supplied by the germline J gene. The gene calls are TRBV18 and TRBJ1-4, with D possibly TRBD1 on 6 matching bases. The CDR3 covers 15 residues. Germline CDR1 and CDR2: KGHSH and LQKENI. Trimming took off 0 bases at V and 5 bases at J, with 10 bases between the two ends. Here the CDR3 reads CASSPPGRGNEKLFF. CDR3 DNA, as far as it was read: TGTGCCAGCTCACCACCGGGCAGGGGAAATGAAAAA.

About this clone itself: The read ends 3 residues shy of where the CDR3 ends; the end is completed using the germline J gene. V gene TRBV11-2 combines with J gene TRBJ2-5; D ambiguous. This CDR3 comprises 14 residues. Trimming took 1 base from V and 1 from J, leaving 7 bases between them. CDR1 and CDR2 from the germline V gene are SGHAT and FQNNGV. The CDR3 is CASSLGPVQETQYF. The CDR3 bases that were read are TGTGCCAGCAGCTTAGGTCCGGTCCAAGAGACC.

CDR3 DNA, as far as it was read: TGTGCCAGCTCACCTTTCGGGGACAATAACTATGGT. Protein: CASSPFGDNNYG. The entire CDR3 protein is CASSPFGDNNYGQYF. V usage is TRBV18 and J usage is TRBJ2-4; D may be TRBD1 (6 bases). The observed sequence ends 3 residues before the CDR3 terminus, with the missing tail filled in from the germline J gene. The CDR3 spans 15 residues. Looked up from germline, CDR1 is KGHSH and CDR2 is LQKENI.

In regard to this clone: Coverage ceases 3 residues before the CDR3 finishes, and the germline J gene fills in the end. The chain has TRBV18 and TRBJ1-2; no firm D call. The CDR3 sequence is 16 residues long. Germline V gives CDR1 KGHSH, CDR2 LQKENI. CDR3 in amino acids: CASSRGFESSYNDYTF. CDR3 DNA, as far as it was read: TGTGCCAGCTCCCGGGGATTCGAGAGCTCCTACAATGAC. Drawing the rest from reference TRBV18 and TRBJ1-2, the complete variable domain is NAGVMQNPRHLVRRRGQEARLRCSPMKGHSHVYWYRQLPEEGLKFMVYLQKENIIDESGMPKERFSAEFPKEGPSILRIQQVVRGDSAAYFCASSRGFESSYNDYTFGSGTRLTVV.

Of note for this clone: Coverage ceases 3 residues before the CDR3 finishes, and the germline J gene fills in the end. The chain has TRBV7-2 and TRBJ2-2; 7 nucleotides align to TRBD1. The CDR3 consists of 15 residues. V was clipped by 4 bases and J by 2 bases; unmatched bases: 4. Germline V gene sequence: CDR1 SGHTA, CDR2 FQGNSA. The part of the CDR3 DNA that was read is TGTGCCAGCAGCTCCGGGACAGAAAACACCGGGGAG. It translates to CASSSGTENTGE. The complete CDR3 reads CASSSGTENTGELFF.

The CDR3 sequence: CASSQRTGGDTEAFF. CDR3 DNA (partial): TGTGCCAGCTCCCAAAGGACAGGGGGCGACACTGAA. V and J are TRBV18 and TRBJ1-1; TRBD1 aligns across 11 bases. The CDR3 end is not reached by the read, which stops 3 residues before it; the germline J gene fills it in. Trimming at V came to 6 bases and at J to 3 bases, leaving 6 bases not matched to a gene. CDR3 length: 15 amino acids. Germline V gene data show CDR1 as KGHSH and CDR2 as LQKENI.

By frequency, this clone registers medium-sized. The read gets to within 3 residues of the CDR3 end, and the germline J gene fills in the rest. The V gene is TRBV29-1, the J gene TRBJ1-4; D gene uncertain. Germline CDR1 and CDR2: SQVTM and ANQGSEA. Trimming took 5 bases from V and 5 from J, leaving 9 bases between them. The CDR3 consists of 12 residues. The CDR3 protein is CSVIRGNEKLFF. CDR3 bases read: TGCAGCGTTATCCGGGGAAATGAAAAA.

CDR3 loop: CASSMGQGNSPLHF. Incomplete CDR3 DNA: TGTGCCAGTAGTATGGGCCAGGGGAATTCACCC. The chain uses TRBV19 and TRBJ1-6, with D perhaps TRBD1 (6 bases). Read coverage stops 3 residues before the CDR3 terminus; the germline J gene supplies the remainder. CDR3 length: 14 amino acids. CDR1 is LNHDA, CDR2 SQIVND, per germline (reference sequence). V was cut by 3 bases and J by 7 bases, with 10 bases left in between.

In the case of this clone: Read data end 3 residues before the CDR3 end; the end is taken from the germline J gene. The chain has TRBV18 and TRBJ1-5; 12 bases agree with TRBD1. Germline V lookup: CDR1 KGHSH, CDR2 LQKENI. The CDR3 spans 15 residues. The trim removed 8 bases at V and 1 base at J, leaving 3 bases unmatched. The DNA read from the CDR3 is TGTGCCAGCATGGGACAGGGGGCGAGCAATCAGCCC. It encodes CASMGQGASNQP. The CDR3 as a whole reads CASMGQGASNQPQHF.

As regards this clone: The CDR3 end falls 3 residues outside the read, so it is completed with the germline J gene. The chain employs TRBV5-1 and TRBJ1-2; D is unclear. The length of the CDR3 is 15 residues. Germline V gene sequence: CDR1 SGHRS, CDR2 YFSETQ. The CDR3 protein is CASRPREVAFDGYTF. CDR3 bases read: TGCGCCAGCAGACCGCGGGAGGTGGCTTTCGACGGC.